Below, 14 T cell receptor beta chains from the same sample are listed, as sequenced in a study of blood T cell repertoires in COVID-19. This table comes from immunoSEQ multiplex PCR, and its TCRdb copy is limited to in-frame clones, with some not included. The data contain about 330,000 clones, roughly 87% of them singletons. Specimen: PBMCs or T cells enriched from blood (not recorded which). These receptors were taken from a woman in her thirties who had recovered from COVID-19.

The CDR3 DNA sequence: TGCGCCAGCTCGACAGGAGCTACTATGAACACCGGGGAGCTGTTTTTT. It is translated as CASSTGATMNTGELFF. This chain links TRBV5-1 with TRBJ2-2; TRBD1 might be the D (6 bases). Germline values: CDR1 SGHRS, CDR2 YFSETQ. The CDR3 has 16 residues. Trimming pared 7 bases from V and 1 base from J, leaving 17 bases between.

The J gene is TRBJ2-1, the V gene TRBV5-4; 10 nucleotides align to TRBD2. Germline CDR1 and CDR2: SGHNT and YYREEE (reference sequence). The J segment lost 7 bases and the V segment lost 0 bases, leaving 4 bases of the junction unmatched. The CDR3 is 15 residues long. DNA of the CDR3: TGTGCCAGCAGCTTGGTTAGCGGGGGGAGGAATGAGCAGTTCTTC. This translates into CASSLVSGGRNEQFF.

J is TRBJ1-4 and V is TRBV11-1; maybe TRBD1 (6 bases). This CDR3 comprises 16 residues. Germline V gene sequence: CDR1 SGHAT, CDR2 FQDESV (reference sequence). Trimming removed 5 bases at V and 7 bases at J, with 20 bases between. Here the CDR3 DNA reads TGTGCCAGCAGCCAAACTAACCAGGGGTTGAGTGAAAAACTGTTTTTT. Protein: CASSQTNQGLSEKLFF. The entire variable domain, with the rest obtained from reference TRBV11-1 and TRBJ1-4, is as follows: EAEVAQSPRYKITEKSQAVAFWCDPISGHATLYWYRQILGQGPELLVQFQDESVVDDSQLPKDRFSAERLKGVDSTLKIQPAELGDSAMYLCASSQTNQGLSEKLFFGSGTQLSVL.

The rearrangement links TRBV6-6 to TRBJ2-5; TRBD1 matches at 9 bases. This CDR3 has 19 residues. Germline lookup yields CDR1 MNHNY and CDR2 SVGAGI (reference sequence). Trimming at V came to 5 bases and at J to 0 bases, leaving 16 bases not matched to a gene. The CDR3 spells CASSGSGQGWGKYQETQYF. The DNA for the CDR3 is TGTGCCAGCAGTGGATCGGGACAGGGCTGGGGGAAGTACCAAGAGACCCAGTACTTC.

This sequence joins TRBV24-1 and TRBJ2-5, with TRBD2 identical over 9 bases. The ends lost 9 bases at V and 4 bases at J; junction bases unmatched: 5. The CDR3 consists of 13 residues. Germline loops: CDR1 KGHDR, CDR2 SFDVKD. CDR3 nucleotide sequence: TGTGCCACCGGCGGGGGGGCCCCAGAGACCCAGTACTTC. Translating gives CATGGGAPETQYF.

This clone has only one observation. This sequence joins TRBV5-6 and TRBJ1-1; D possibly corresponds to TRBD1 (5 bases). Trimming cost V 4 bases and J 0 bases, with 19 bases left between them. The CDR3 length is 17 residues. Germline V gene lookup returns CDR1 SGHDT and CDR2 YYEEEE. DNA for the CDR3: TGTGCCAGCAGCCCCGGGGTTCAGGGAGGCATGAACACTGAAGCTTTCTTT. Protein sequence: CASSPGVQGGMNTEAFF. The variable domain in full, with the rest retrieved from reference TRBV5-6 and TRBJ1-1, is DAGVTQSPTHLIKTRGQQVTLRCSPKSGHDTVSWYQQALGQGPQFIFQYYEEEERQRGNFPDRFSGHQFPNYSSELNVNALLLGDSALYLCASSPGVQGGMNTEAFFGQGTRLTVV.

This clone was seen just once. The genes are TRBV6-6 and TRBJ2-2; D unresolved. In germline, CDR1 is MNHNY, CDR2 SVGAGI (reference sequence). V lost 3 bases, J lost 8 bases, and 7 bases lay in between. This CDR3 is built from 12 residues. The DNA for the CDR3 is TGTGCCAGCAGTTATTTGGAGGGGGAGCTGTTTTTT. Its translation: CASSYLEGELFF.

Remarks on this clone: A read error may account for a junction end that differs from germline. The chain joins TRBV7-7 to TRBJ2-5; 10 nucleotides agree with TRBD1. This CDR3 is 15 amino acids long. Germline values: CDR1 SSHAT, CDR2 FNYEAQ (reference sequence). DNA for the CDR3: TGTGCTAGCAGCGCCGGGACAGGGGTTTTGGAGACCCAGTACTTC. Its translation: CASSAGTGVLETQYF.

The rearrangement links TRBV9 to TRBJ1-1; D is undetermined. CDR3 length: 14 amino acids. V was pared by 1 base and J by 0 bases, with 7 bases between. Germline CDR1 and CDR2: SGDLS and YYNGEE. CDR3 coding DNA: TGTGCCAGCAGCGTAACAGATATGAACACTGAAGCTTTCTTT. It specifies CASSVTDMNTEAFF.

The chain recombines TRBV19 with TRBJ1-1; tentative D call: TRBD1 (5 bases). The germline V gene encodes CDR1 LNHDA and CDR2 SQIVND (reference sequence). With 6 bases removed from V and 0 bases from J, the gap between germline ends came to 11 bases. The CDR3 has 14 residues. CDR3 DNA sequence: TGTGCCAGTAGGGGGGGAGGGGTGAACACTGAAGCTTTCTTT. This translates into CASRGGGVNTEAFF.

This chain connects TRBV7-2 to TRBJ1-2; possible D gene TRBD1, 5 bases. The CDR3 sequence is 15 residues long. The V end was cut by 6 bases, the J end by 0 bases, with 14 bases between. The germline gives CDR1 SGHTA, CDR2 FQGNSA. The CDR3 is CASSPGDGANYGYTF. The CDR3 DNA is TGTGCCAGCAGTCCGGGGGACGGAGCTAACTATGGCTACACCTTC.

The V gene is TRBV5-6, the J gene TRBJ1-5; D possibly corresponds to TRBD1 (6 bases). The ends were cut back, 1 base at V and 4 bases at J, with 9 bases in the middle. The germline CDR1 and CDR2 sequences are SGHDT and YYEEEE. CDR3 length: 14 amino acids. The CDR3 sequence is CASSLHRANQPQHF. CDR3 DNA: TGTGCCAGCAGCTTGCACAGGGCGAATCAGCCCCAGCATTTT.

The rearrangement uses TRBV2 and TRBJ2-2; TRBD2 matches at 7 bases. The ends lost 7 bases at V and 2 bases at J; junction bases unmatched: 10. CDR1 and CDR2 from the germline V gene are SNHLY and FYNNEI. The CDR3 is 16 residues long. This CDR3 is CASTADLAANTGELFF. CDR3 nucleotides: TGTGCCAGCACCGCTGACCTAGCGGCAAACACCGGGGAGCTGTTTTTT.

The gene calls are TRBV5-4 and TRBJ2-1; TRBD1 matches 7 bases. The CDR3 runs to 15 residues. Losses at the gene ends were 0 bases for V and 12 bases for J; bases not matched to a gene: 12. The V gene's germline CDR1 is SGHNT and CDR2 YYREEE (reference sequence). This CDR3 is CASSLETGRGVVQFF. The CDR3 DNA reads as TGTGCCAGCAGCTTGGAGACAGGGCGTGGGGTTGTGCAGTTCTTC.